This entry lists 30 T cell receptor beta chains sequenced from one sample in a study of blood T cells in healthy people across ages (dated by TCRdb to the mid-2010s). The method was 5' RACE. The sequencer listed for this sample is Illumina HiSeq 2500. A second roughly 6 to 11 cycle PCR used a sample-barcoded 5' primer and a J-beta primer mix. TCRdb itself trimmed the public reads at Q25 with fastp, ran MiXCR and retained productive beta chains. Rows matching on CDR3 protein sequence are summarized as one entry with the most common DNA and genes. The sample records fewer than 900,000 distinct CDR3 sequences, roughly 44% of which are singletons. The ten largest clonotypes hold 20% to 25% of the sample. Sample: blood. The receptors derive from a woman aged 55-69 years in good health.

This clonotype was found once. The gene calls are TRBV5-1 and TRBJ1-2; a weak D match, TRBD1 (5 bases). The ends were cut back, 4 bases at V and 7 bases at J, with 14 bases in the middle. Germline assignment: CDR1 SGHRS and CDR2 YFSETQ. The CDR3 extends over 13 amino acids. In DNA form, the CDR3 reads TGCGCCAGCAGCAGAGGGACCGAAGTTGGCTACACCTTC. Its protein product is CASSRGTEVGYTF.

This clonotype showed up just once. The V and J genes are TRBV2 and TRBJ2-5; 9 bases align to TRBD2. The CDR3 extends over 15 amino acids. Trimming removed 8 bases from V and 2 bases from J; junction bases left unmatched: 9. Germline V gene data show CDR1 as SNHLY and CDR2 as FYNNEI. The CDR3 is CASQLAGLPQETQYF. As DNA, the CDR3 is TGTGCCAGCCAGCTAGCGGGATTGCCTCAAGAGACCCAGTACTTC.

This clonotype was seen a few times. V gene TRBV4-2 combines with J gene TRBJ2-7, with TRBD2 matching 14 bases. Germline V gene sequence: CDR1 LGHNA, CDR2 YNFKEQ. Trimming at V came to 5 bases and at J to 4 bases, leaving 4 bases not matched to a gene. The length of the CDR3 is 15 residues. The CDR3 DNA reads as TGTGCCAGCAGCACCGGACTAGCGGGAGGTTACGAGCAGTACTTC. Amino acid sequence: CASSTGLAGGYEQYF.

This clonotype has just a few counts. The chain carries TRBV10-2 and TRBJ2-7; TRBD2 agrees at 12 bases. CDR3 length: 17 residues. Germline loops: CDR1 WSHSY, CDR2 SAAADI. V lost 0 bases, J lost 2 bases, and 5 bases stayed unmatched. CDR3: CASSESILAGGPYEQYF. For the CDR3, the DNA is TGCGCCAGCAGTGAGTCGATCCTAGCGGGGGGGCCCTACGAGCAGTACTTC.

In regard to this clonotype: The junction departs from germline at one end; a sequencing error may be responsible. The chain employs TRBV6-5 and TRBJ2-2, with 13 nucleotides matching TRBD2. The CDR3 contains 18 residues. The germline V gene has CDR1 MNHEY and CDR2 SVGAGI. The CDR3 here is CASSYSLAGGLNTGVLFF. The CDR3 DNA is TGTGCCAGCAGTTACTCACTAGCGGGGGGGCTGAACACCGGGGTGCTGTTTTTT.

The chain links TRBV20-1 to TRBJ2-7, with 14 positions matching TRBD2. This CDR3 has 16 amino acids. Per the germline V gene, CDR1 is DFQATT and CDR2 is SNEGSKA (reference sequence). V was pared by 5 bases and J by 9 bases, with 15 bases of the junction left unmatched. The CDR3, as DNA: TGCAGTGCTTCCGGACTAGCGGGAGGATTCTACAATGGGCAGTACTTC. Translated: CSASGLAGGFYNGQYF.

This clonotype was seen many times. The gene calls are TRBV4-3 and TRBJ2-3; D uncertain. V was shortened by 1 base and J by 3 bases, with 8 bases between the two germline ends. The CDR3 covers 14 residues. Germline loops: CDR1 LGHNA, CDR2 YSLEER. CDR3 DNA: TGCGCCAGCAGCCAAGTGACGGAAACAGATACGCAGTATTTT. It codes for CASSQVTETDTQYF.

The sample holds many counts of this clonotype. The J gene is TRBJ2-1, the V gene TRBV28; 10 nucleotides align to TRBD2. Trimming cost V 2 bases and J 4 bases; bases outside gene matches: 2. This CDR3 comprises 15 residues. The germline V gene has CDR1 MDHEN and CDR2 SYDVKM. CDR3: CASSLRLAGYNEQFF. CDR3 sequence (DNA): TGTGCCAGCAGTTTACGACTAGCGGGTTACAATGAGCAGTTCTTC.

The rearrangement joins TRBV20-1 to TRBJ1-5, with 7 bases identical to TRBD1. V lost 7 bases and J lost 3; bases outside the gene matches: 15. The CDR3 totals 16 residues. Germline CDR1 is DFQATT and CDR2 is SNEGSKA (reference sequence). CDR3 nucleotides: TGCAGTGTTATAGGGGGCAGGGAGGATGACAATCAGCCCCAGCATTTT. Amino acids: CSVIGGREDDNQPQHF.

This clonotype was picked up many times. The gene calls are TRBV27 and TRBJ1-5, with 9 bases lining up with TRBD1. Germline CDR1 and CDR2: MNHEY and SMNVEV (reference sequence). This CDR3 has 14 residues. V trimming: 5 bases; J trimming: 7 bases; junction bases outside the gene matches: 6. The CDR3 nucleotides read TGTGCCAGCAGTGACCGGACAGGGGTACAGCCCCAGCATTTT. This codes for CASSDRTGVQPQHF.

This clonotype was counted between two and nine times. The V and J genes are TRBV29-1 and TRBJ2-3; 7 bases align to TRBD1. Germline CDR1 SQVTM, CDR2 ANQGSEA. V dropped 6 bases and J dropped 0; count of bases not matched to a gene: 9. The CDR3 loop spans 15 amino acids. The CDR3 DNA follows: TGCAGCGTCGCCTGGGACAGCATCAGCACAGATACGCAGTATTTT. Its protein is CSVAWDSISTDTQYF.

This clonotype was detected only a few times. The gene calls are TRBV20-1 and TRBJ2-7; 12 nucleotides line up with TRBD2. The CDR3 is made up of 13 amino acids. Germline V lookup: CDR1 DFQATT, CDR2 SNEGSKA (reference sequence). The V and J ends lost 8 bases and 4 bases, in that order; junction bases with no gene match: 6. The CDR3 loop is CSITGTSGYEQYF. The CDR3 bases are TGCAGTATTACCGGGACTAGCGGGTACGAGCAGTACTTC.

This clonotype was seen a few times. The chain links TRBV5-1 to TRBJ2-1; 8 bases map to TRBD2. The V segment lost 0 bases and the J segment 7 bases; nucleotides outside the gene matches: 12. Germline CDR1 SGHRS, CDR2 YFSETQ. This CDR3 has 17 amino acids. The CDR3 is CASSLDGGGPIQNEQFF. CDR3 nucleotide sequence: TGCGCCAGCAGCTTGGATGGCGGGGGGCCCATTCAGAATGAGCAGTTCTTC.

The chain couples TRBV20-1 to TRBJ2-1; TRBD1 agrees at 8 bases. Matching the DNA end better, TRBJ2-7 makes the J call doubtful. CDR1 and CDR2 from the germline V gene are DFQATT and SNEGSKA (reference sequence). This CDR3 comprises 13 residues. CDR3 DNA sequence: TGCAGTGCTTCGGACAGGGAATACAATGAGCAGTACTTC. Translating gives CSASDREYNEQYF.

The chain is built from TRBV6-2 or TRBV6-3 and TRBJ2-2, with 7 bases that match TRBD2. The germline gives CDR1 MNHEY, CDR2 SVGEGT. Germline trimming cut 7 bases from V and 5 bases from J; bases unmatched to any gene: 10. The CDR3 totals 15 residues. This CDR3 reads CASMSVGSGTGELFF. Here the CDR3 DNA reads TGTGCCAGCATGAGTGTGGGTAGCGGGACCGGGGAGCTGTTTTTT.

This sequence joins TRBV29-1 and TRBJ1-1; D gene uncertain. The CDR3 extends over 11 amino acids. Trimming took off 4 bases at V and 1 base at J, with 4 bases between the two ends. Germline-derived CDR1 and CDR2 are SQVTM and ANQGSEA. DNA for the CDR3: TGCAGCGTTGTTCAGAACACTGAAGCTTTCTTT. Its protein product is CSVVQNTEAFF. Based on the CDR3 plus reference TRBV29-1 and TRBJ1-1, the full variable domain is SAVISQKPSRDICQRGTSLTIQCQVDSQVTMMFWYRQQPGQSLTLIATANQGSEATYESGFVIDKFPISRPNLTFSTLTVSNMSPEDSSIYLCSVVQNTEAFFGQGTRLTVV.

The rearrangement uses TRBV25-1 and TRBJ1-5; TRBD1 is a possible D gene (5 bases). CDR1 is MGHDK and CDR2 is SYGVNS in the germline V gene. V gave up 8 bases and J gave up 0 bases, with 11 bases separating them. CDR3 size: 14 residues. CDR3 bases: TGTGCCAGCGGGGGGGAGCTTAGCAATCAGCCCCAGCATTTT. Amino acids: CASGGELSNQPQHF. The whole variable domain, remainder taken from reference TRBV25-1 and TRBJ1-5, is EADIYQTPRYLVIGTGKKITLECSQTMGHDKMYWYQQDPGMELHLIHYSYGVNSTEKGDLSSESTVSRIRTEHFPLTLESARPSHTSQYLCASGGELSNQPQHFGDGTRLSIL.

The sample holds a few counts of this clonotype. The chain uses TRBV12-3 or TRBV12-4 and TRBJ2-1; TRBD1 agrees at 8 bases. The CDR3 extends over 15 amino acids. V trimming: 2 bases; J trimming: 7 bases; junction bases outside the gene matches: 7. CDR3 in amino acids: CASSLRGQGRNEQFF. CDR3 nucleotide sequence: TGTGCCAGCAGTTTAAGAGGACAGGGTCGGAATGAGCAGTTCTTC.

V is TRBV4-2 and J is TRBJ2-3; TRBD1 aligns across 10 bases. Germline V gene lookup returns CDR1 LGHNA and CDR2 YNFKEQ. This CDR3 has 15 amino acids. V was clipped by 0 bases and J by 4 bases; unmatched bases: 1. The CDR3 loop is CASSQDGQGADTQYF. CDR3 DNA sequence: TGTGCCAGCAGCCAAGACGGACAGGGGGCAGATACGCAGTATTTT.

The chain employs TRBV4-3 and TRBJ2-3; D is unresolved. The CDR3 is 15 residues long. V dropped 0 bases and J dropped 4 bases, with 11 bases sitting between them. CDR1 is LGHNA, CDR2 YSLEER, per germline. The CDR3 region has the DNA TGCGCCAGCAGCCAAGATACGGGTGGATCAGATACGCAGTATTTT. The encoded protein is CASSQDTGGSDTQYF.

The chain links TRBV20-1 to TRBJ2-5; 8 bases are shared with TRBD1. The better agreement between TRBJ2-7 and the DNA end casts doubt on the J call. The germline CDR1 and CDR2 sequences are DFQATT and SNEGSKA (reference sequence). CDR3 length equals 14 residues. DNA of the CDR3: TGCAGTGCTAGAGATGGCAGGGGGCAAGACGAGCAGTACTTC. This sequence encodes CSARDGRGQDEQYF.

This clonotype was picked up many times. The chain carries TRBV7-2 and TRBJ2-7, with 9 bases lining up with TRBD2. J gave up 6 bases and V 5 bases, and 11 bases lay outside the gene matches. Germline V gene data show CDR1 as SGHTA and CDR2 as FQGNSA. This CDR3 region has 15 residues. The CDR3 DNA reads as TGTGCCAGCAGCCCCCCGGCTAGCGGGATAACCGAGCAGTACTTC. Its protein is CASSPPASGITEQYF. The whole variable domain, filled in from reference TRBV7-2 and TRBJ2-7, reads GAGVSQSPSNKVTEKGKDVELRCDPISGHTALYWYRQSLGQGLEFLIYFQGNSAPDKSGLPSDRFSAERTGGSVSTLTIQRTQQEDSAVYLCASSPPASGITEQYFGPGTRLTVT.

Only one count was recorded for this clonotype. The chain recombines TRBV9 with TRBJ1-2; 7 bases line up with TRBD1. The CDR3 consists of 15 residues. In germline, CDR1 is SGDLS, CDR2 YYNGEE. V lost 5 bases and J lost 2; bases outside the gene matches: 9. CDR3 in DNA: TGTGCCAGCAGTGGAACAGGGGAACAGAACTATGGCTACACCTTC. The encoded protein is CASSGTGEQNYGYTF.

V usage is TRBV7-2 and J usage is TRBJ2-7; a weak D match, TRBD2 (6 bases). V shed 5 bases and J shed 7 bases, with 27 bases lying between them. The germline V gene encodes CDR1 SGHTA and CDR2 FQGNSA. This CDR3 contains 17 residues. The CDR3 is CASSPSAGTFSYNEQYF. The DNA of the CDR3 is TGTGCCAGCAGCCCGTCGGCCGGGACTTTCTCCTACAATGAGCAGTACTTC.

The chain combines TRBV10-3 with TRBJ1-1, with 7 nucleotides matching TRBD1. After removal of 3 bases from V and 6 bases from J, the junction contained 4 bases not matched to a gene. This CDR3 comprises 13 residues. The V gene's germline CDR1 is ENHRY and CDR2 SYGVKD. The CDR3 spells CAISERQGAEAFF. The CDR3 DNA is TGTGCCATCAGTGAAAGACAGGGTGCTGAAGCTTTCTTT.

Note on this clonotype: The conserved phenylalanine or tryptophan normally closing the CDR3 is absent here, so this likely arose from a read error. The chain uses TRBV20-1 and TRBJ2-5; the D is unclear. V shed 5 bases and J shed 4 bases, with 17 bases lying between them. The germline gives CDR1 DFQATT, CDR2 SNEGSKA (reference sequence). The CDR3 loop spans 14 amino acids. For the CDR3, the DNA is TGCAGTGCTCGGCCCGGGCCCCAGAGAGAGACCCAGTACCTC. The encoded protein is CSARPGPQRETQYL.

The table lists this clonotype with a few counts. J is TRBJ2-3 and V is TRBV7-2, with a weak D call TRBD2 (6 bases). This CDR3 has 16 residues. V was cut by 1 base and J by 0 bases, with 11 bases left in between. The V gene's germline CDR1 is SGHTA and CDR2 FQGNSA. CDR3 loop: CASSLGWGTSTDTQYF. In DNA, the CDR3 is TGTGCCAGCAGCTTAGGGTGGGGGACTAGCACAGATACGCAGTATTTT.

This clonotype appeared many times. This rearrangement joins TRBV6-2 or TRBV6-3 to TRBJ2-5, with D maybe TRBD1 (5 bases). V lost 2 bases and J 3 bases, leaving 13 bases between the germline ends. Per germline, CDR1 MNHEY and CDR2 SVGEGT. The CDR3 sequence is 15 residues long. The DNA for the CDR3 is TGTGCCAGCAGTTACCAGGTCGTCAGGGAAGAGACCCAGTACTTC. Translated, it gives CASSYQVVREETQYF.

CDR3 DNA: TGTGCCATCAGCGACACTTACAATGAGCAGTTCTTC. Its translation is CAISDTYNEQFF. The genes are TRBV10-3 and TRBJ2-1; D call uncertain. CDR1 is ENHRY, CDR2 SYGVKD, per germline. V was clipped by 6 bases and J by 4 bases, with 7 bases between them. CDR3 length equals 12 residues.

The J gene is TRBJ2-3, the V gene TRBV20-1, with a possible D match to TRBD2 (5 bases). Trimming removed 2 bases from V and 0 bases from J, with 27 bases in between. The CDR3 totals 20 residues. Germline lookup yields CDR1 DFQATT and CDR2 SNEGSKA (reference sequence). The CDR3 is CSARRPIPASSRASTDTQYF. Here the CDR3 DNA reads TGCAGTGCTAGACGGCCCATACCCGCTAGCAGTAGAGCTAGCACAGATACGCAGTATTTT.